This record concerns one TCR beta chain sequence. Antigen unknown. The source of the sample is a study of T cell responses to AZD1222 COVID-19 vaccine. General observations from the study: Epitopes outside B.1.351 and B.1.1.7 mutated regions reportedly drew nearly half of spike TCRs. A mostly white British donor set with more females was recruited, and clonal diversity was possibly underestimated. Baseline serology detected seropositivity in only a handful of AZD1222 recipients. The span of vaccine-associated CD4 TCRs extended across spike, with dominance at 160-218 and 743-854.

Libraries were prepared by immunoSEQ multiplex PCR; TCRdb keeps only in-frame clonotypes and omits some of them. The table has over 100,000 clones, approximately 85% seen once. The germline V gene has CDR1 LGHNA and CDR2 YNFKEQ. This CDR3 has 16 amino acids. Trimming left V 1 base short and J 5 bases short, with 15 bases between. The genes are TRBV4-2 and TRBJ1-3; a possible D gene is TRBD1 (5 bases). This clonotype originated in an adult who received the MenACWY meningococcal vaccine as a control. Sequencing used peripheral blood, obtained 28 days after the second dose of the MenACWY control vaccine. The CDR3 reads CASSQGHRTTRNTIYF. The CDR3 region has the DNA TGTGCCAGCAGCCAAGGACACAGGACAACCCGAAACACCATATATTTT.